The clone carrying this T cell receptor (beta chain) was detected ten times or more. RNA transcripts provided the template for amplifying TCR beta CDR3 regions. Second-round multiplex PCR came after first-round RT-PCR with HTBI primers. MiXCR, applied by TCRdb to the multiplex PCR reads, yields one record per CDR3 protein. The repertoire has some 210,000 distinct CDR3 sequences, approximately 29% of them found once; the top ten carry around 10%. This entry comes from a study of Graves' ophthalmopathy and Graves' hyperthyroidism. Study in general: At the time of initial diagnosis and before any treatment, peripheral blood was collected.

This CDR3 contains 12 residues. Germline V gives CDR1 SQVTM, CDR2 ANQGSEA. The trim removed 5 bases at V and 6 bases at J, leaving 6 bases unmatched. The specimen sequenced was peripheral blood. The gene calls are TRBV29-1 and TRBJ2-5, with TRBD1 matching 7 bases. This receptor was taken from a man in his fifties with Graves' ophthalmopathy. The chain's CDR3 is CSVFDRVQTQYF. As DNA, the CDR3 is TGCAGCGTTTTTGACAGGGTACAGACCCAGTACTTC.